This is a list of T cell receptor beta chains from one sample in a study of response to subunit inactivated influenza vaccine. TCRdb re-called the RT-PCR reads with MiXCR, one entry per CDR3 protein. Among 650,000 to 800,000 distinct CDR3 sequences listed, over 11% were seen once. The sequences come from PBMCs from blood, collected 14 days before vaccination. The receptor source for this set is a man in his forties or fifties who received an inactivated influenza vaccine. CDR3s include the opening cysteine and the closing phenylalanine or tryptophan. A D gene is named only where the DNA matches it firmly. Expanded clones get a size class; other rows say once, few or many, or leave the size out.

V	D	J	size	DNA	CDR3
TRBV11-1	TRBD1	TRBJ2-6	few	TGTGCCAGCAGCTTAATTGGGACAGGAAGATCTGGGGCCAACGTCCTGACTTTC	CASSLIGTGRSGANVLTF
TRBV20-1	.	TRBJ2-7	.	TGCAGTGCTAGCGCTCTGGGACAAGTCCACGAGCAGTACTTC	CSASALGQVHEQYF
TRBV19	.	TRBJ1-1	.	TGTGCCAGTACCGCTCGCACAGGGAGAAGAATTGAAGCTTTCTTT	CASTARTGRRIEAFF
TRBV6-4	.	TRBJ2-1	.	TGTGCCAGCAGTGGCCATGGGGCGCCGTACAATGAGCAGTTCTTC	CASSGHGAPYNEQFF
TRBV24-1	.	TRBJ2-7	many	TGTGCCACCTCCGAGGGGCCGGCAGGGATGAACTACGAGCAGTACTTC	CATSEGPAGMNYEQYF
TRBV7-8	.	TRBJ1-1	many	TGTGCCAGCAGCTTGAAAGGGGACACTGAAGCTTTCTTT	CASSLKGDTEAFF
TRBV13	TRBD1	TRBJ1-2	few	TGTGCCAGCAGCTTATTTTATCGGACAGGGGGCGATGGCTACACCTTC	CASSLFYRTGGDGYTF
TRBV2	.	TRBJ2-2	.	TGTGCCAGCAGTGAACTGTCATCCGGGGAGCTGTTTTTT	CASSELSSGELFF
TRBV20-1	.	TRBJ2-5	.	TGCAGTGCCCGAGGACAGAGGGCGTCGGGGACCCAGTACTTC	CSARGQRASGTQYF
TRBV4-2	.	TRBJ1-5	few	TGTGCCAGCAGCCAAGATGGGGGGGCATGGAATCAGCCCCAGCATTTT	CASSQDGGAWNQPQHF
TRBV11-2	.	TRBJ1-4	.	TGTGCCAGCAGCTATAGTAGGTCTAATGAAAAACTGTTTTTT	CASSYSRSNEKLFF
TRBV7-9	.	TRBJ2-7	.	TGTGCCAGCAGCTTGGTGGACCCAGGGTACGAGCAGTACTTC	CASSLVDPGYEQYF
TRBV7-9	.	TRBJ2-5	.	TGTGCCAGCAGCTTCCGGGCGGCGGAGACCCAGTACTTC	CASSFRAAETQYF
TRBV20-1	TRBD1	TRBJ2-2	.	TGCAGTGCTAGGGGGACAGCCAATCTAGAGGAGCTGTTTTTT	CSARGTANLEELFF
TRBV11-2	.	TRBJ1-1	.	TGTGCCAGCAGCCCCTCCCGAGGTGCCGAAGCTTTCTTT	CASSPSRGAEAFF
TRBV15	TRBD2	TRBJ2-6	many	TGTGCCACCAGCAGAGATGGTCGACTAGCGCCTGGGGCCAACGTCCTGACTTTC	CATSRDGRLAPGANVLTF
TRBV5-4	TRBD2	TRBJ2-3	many	TGTGCCAGCAGCTTGGCAGCGGGGGGCCTCACAGATACGCAGTATTTT	CASSLAAGGLTDTQYF
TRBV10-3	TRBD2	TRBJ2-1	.	TGTGCCATCAGCCCTAGCGGGGACTCCTACAATGAGCAGTTCTTC	CAISPSGDSYNEQFF
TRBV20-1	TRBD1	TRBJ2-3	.	TGCAGTGGGGGACAGGGAAGTGGCACAGATACGCAGTATTTT	CSGGQGSGTDTQYF
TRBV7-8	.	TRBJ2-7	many	TGTGCCAGCAGCACCAACCCCACAGGGCCCCTTTCCTACGAGCAGTACTTC	CASSTNPTGPLSYEQYF
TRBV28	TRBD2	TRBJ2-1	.	TGTGCCAGCACGCGTGTTGGGGGACTAGTCCAGTTCTTC	CASTRVGGLVQFF
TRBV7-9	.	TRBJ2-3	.	TGTGCCAGCAGCCAAACACAGGGAGATACGCAGTATTTT	CASSQTQGDTQYF
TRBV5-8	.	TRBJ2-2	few	TGTGCTGAAAGGGGTCGAGGCACCGGGGAGCTGTTTTTT	CAERGRGTGELFF
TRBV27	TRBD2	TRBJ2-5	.	TGTGCCAGCAGTTTGGGGATGGCGGGAGGGCCACGGGAGACCCAGTACTTC	CASSLGMAGGPRETQYF
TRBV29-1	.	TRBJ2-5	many	TGCAGCGTATCGGACAGCCTAAAAGAGACCCAGTACTTC	CSVSDSLKETQYF
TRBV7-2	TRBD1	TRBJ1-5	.	TGTGCCAGCAGCTTGTCCACAGGGGTGAGCAATCAGCCCCAGCATTTT	CASSLSTGVSNQPQHF
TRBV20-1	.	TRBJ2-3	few	TGCAGTGCTACCCCCCAGGGCCTTACAGATACGCAGTATTTT	CSATPQGLTDTQYF
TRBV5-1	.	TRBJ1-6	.	TGCGCCAGCAGCCCGGACAATATGGATTCACCCCTCCACTTT	CASSPDNMDSPLHF
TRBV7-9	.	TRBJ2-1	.	TGTGCCAGCAGCTTAGTTTGGGGGGCGAATGAGCAGTTCTTC	CASSLVWGANEQFF
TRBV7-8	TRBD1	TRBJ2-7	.	TGTGCCAGCAGCCCGATGGGACAGGGGGTAGGGTACGAGCAGTACTTC	CASSPMGQGVGYEQYF
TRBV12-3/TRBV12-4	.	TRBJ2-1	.	TGTGCCAGCAGTTTAGCTTCGGCTCTTGGTGAGCAGTTCTTC	CASSLASALGEQFF
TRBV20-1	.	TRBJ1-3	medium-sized	TGCAGTGTTCCTTTCTCTGGAAACACCATATATTTT	CSVPFSGNTIYF
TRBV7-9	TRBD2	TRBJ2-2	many	TGTGCCAGCAGCTGGACTAGCGGGAGGATGCACACCGGGGAGCTGTTTTTT	CASSWTSGRMHTGELFF
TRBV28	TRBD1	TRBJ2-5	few	TGTGCCAGCAGTCCCCCCCCACAGGGGATTAAGACCCAGTACTTC	CASSPPPQGIKTQYF
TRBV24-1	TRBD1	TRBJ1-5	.	TGTGCCACCAGTCCCGGGACAGGCGGAACTTATAGCAATCAGCCCCAGCATTTT	CATSPGTGGTYSNQPQHF
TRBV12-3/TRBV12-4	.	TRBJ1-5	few	TGTGCCAGCAGTTTTGGGGGGTCGGATCAGCCCCAGCATTTT	CASSFGGSDQPQHF
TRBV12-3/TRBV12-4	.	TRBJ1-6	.	TGTGCCAGCAGTCCAATACAGGGCGAGCGGTGGAATTCACCCCTCCACTTT	CASSPIQGERWNSPLHF
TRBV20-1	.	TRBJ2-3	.	TGCAGTGCGGCGGCAGAACTTCCCCCAGATACGCAGTATTTT	CSAAAELPPDTQYF
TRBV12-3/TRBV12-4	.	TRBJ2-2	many	TGTGCCAGCAGGATCGGGGATTCGTCCGGGGAGCTGTTTTTT	CASRIGDSSGELFF
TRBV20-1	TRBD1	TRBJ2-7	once	TGCAGTGCTGCACAGGGGGCGAGGGAGCAGTACTTC	CSAAQGAREQYF
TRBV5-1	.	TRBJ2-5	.	TGCGCCAGCAGAACGGGGGAGTTACGAGAGACCCAGTACTTC	CASRTGELRETQYF
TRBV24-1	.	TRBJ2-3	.	TGTGCCACCTCAAGGGACGCGAGTAGCACAGATACGCAGTATTTT	CATSRDASSTDTQYF
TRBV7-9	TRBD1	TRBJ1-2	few	TGTGCCAGCACCTCCGGGACAGGGAGTGGCTACACCTTC	CASTSGTGSGYTF
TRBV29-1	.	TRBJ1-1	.	TGCAGCGTCCAGGTCGGGCTCAACACTGAAGCTTTCTTT	CSVQVGLNTEAFF
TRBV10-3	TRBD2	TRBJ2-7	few	TGTGCCATCAGCGGCGGGCGGGGGGGCTACGAGCAGTACTTC	CAISGGRGGYEQYF
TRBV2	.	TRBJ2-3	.	TGTGCCACAGTGTGGTTTTCTAACACAGATACGCAGTATTTT	CATVWFSNTDTQYF
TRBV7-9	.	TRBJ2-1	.	TGTGCCAGCAGCTTCCTAGGTGGGTCCTACAATGAGCAGTTCTTC	CASSFLGGSYNEQFF
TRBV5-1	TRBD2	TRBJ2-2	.	TGCGCCAGCAGCGTACCGGGACTAGATCGGACCGGGGAGCTGTTTTTT	CASSVPGLDRTGELFF
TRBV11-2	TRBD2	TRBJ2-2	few	TGTGCCAGCAGCTTAGACCCGGGACTAGTCGGCACCGGGGAGCTGTTTTTT	CASSLDPGLVGTGELFF
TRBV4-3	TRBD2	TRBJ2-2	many	TGCGCCAGCAGCCTTACTTCCCCCAGCGGGGGAGTAAGGGGGGAGCTGTTTTTT	CASSLTSPSGGVRGELFF
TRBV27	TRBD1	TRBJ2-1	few	TGTGCCAGTTCCGGGACAGGCTCTCTGACGCAGTTCTTC	CASSGTGSLTQFF
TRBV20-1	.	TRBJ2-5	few	TGCAGTGCTAGAGGACTGGTACAAGAGACCCAGTACTTC	CSARGLVQETQYF
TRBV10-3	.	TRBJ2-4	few	TGTGCCATCATTTGGTGGGGCACCAAAAACATTCAGTACTTC	CAIIWWGTKNIQYF
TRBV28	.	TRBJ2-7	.	TGTGCCAGCAGTTCCATCCAGGGTGGTGGCGAGCAGTACTTC	CASSSIQGGGEQYF
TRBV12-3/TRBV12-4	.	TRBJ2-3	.	TGTGCCAGCAGTTATCGGACTAGCACAGATACGCAGTATTTT	CASSYRTSTDTQYF
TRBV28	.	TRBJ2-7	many	TGTGCCAGCAGTTTGAGGGTGGGGGCATCAGGCGAGCAGTACTTC	CASSLRVGASGEQYF
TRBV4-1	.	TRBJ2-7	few	TGCGCCAGCAGCCAAGATTTCAGCTCCTACGAGCAGTACTTC	CASSQDFSSYEQYF
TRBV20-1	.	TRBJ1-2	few	TGCAGTGTTCCCGAGGGCTATGGCTACACCTTC	CSVPEGYGYTF
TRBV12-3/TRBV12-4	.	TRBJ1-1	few	TGTGCCAGCAGTTTGCGGGGTGGAGGGAACACTGAAGCTTTCTTT	CASSLRGGGNTEAFF